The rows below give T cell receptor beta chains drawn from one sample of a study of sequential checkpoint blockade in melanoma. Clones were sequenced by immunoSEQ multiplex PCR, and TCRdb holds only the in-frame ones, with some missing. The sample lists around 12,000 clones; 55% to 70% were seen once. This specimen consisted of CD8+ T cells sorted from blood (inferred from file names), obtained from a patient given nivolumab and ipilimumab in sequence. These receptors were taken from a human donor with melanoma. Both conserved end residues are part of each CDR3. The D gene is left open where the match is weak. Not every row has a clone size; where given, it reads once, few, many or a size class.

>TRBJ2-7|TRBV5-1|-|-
TGCGCCAGCAGCTTGGCCTTGGGGGGTTTGGGCTACGAGCAGTACTTC
CASSLALGGLGYEQYF
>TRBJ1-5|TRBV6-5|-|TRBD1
TGTGCCAGCAGTCACAGGGGAAGCAATCAGCCCCAGCATTTT
CASSHRGSNQPQHF
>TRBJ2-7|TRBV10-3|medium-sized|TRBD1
TGTGCCATCAGCCACGGACAGGGTGTGTTTCACGAGCAGTACTTC
CAISHGQGVFHEQYF
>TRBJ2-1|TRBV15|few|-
TGTGCCACCAGCAGAGATCGAAGGGAGACAGGAAGAGACGATGAGCAGTTCTTC
CATSRDRRETGRDDEQFF
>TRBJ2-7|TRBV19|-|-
TGTGCCAGTAGTCTAGACAGCTCCTACGAGCAGTACTTC
CASSLDSSYEQYF
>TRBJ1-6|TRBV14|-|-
TGTGCCAGCAGCCAAGTCGGCGTTGAGGCCCTCCACTTT
CASSQVGVEALHF
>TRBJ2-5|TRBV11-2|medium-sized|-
TGTGCCAGCAGCCTCGAGAACAGAGAGACCCAGTACTTC
CASSLENRETQYF
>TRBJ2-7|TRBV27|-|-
TGTGCCAGCAGTTGGGGGCAGGGGCTGTCCTACGAGCAGTACTTC
CASSWGQGLSYEQYF
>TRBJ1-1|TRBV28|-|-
TGTGCCAGCAGTTTACAGCCGGGTAGTAACACTGAAGCTTTCTTT
CASSLQPGSNTEAFF
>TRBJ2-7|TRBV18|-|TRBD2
TGTGCCAGCTCACCATTGGGGGGGGGCTACGAGCAGTACTTC
CASSPLGGGYEQYF
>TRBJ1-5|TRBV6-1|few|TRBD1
TGTGCCAGCAGTGAAGGGTCAGGGGGTTATCAGCCCCAGCATTTT
CASSEGSGGYQPQHF
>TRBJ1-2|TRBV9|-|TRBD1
TGTGCCAGCATCGGTCCTACCACAGGGGGCAACTATGGCTACACCTTC
CASIGPTTGGNYGYTF
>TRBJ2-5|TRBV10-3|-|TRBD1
TGTGCCATCAGTGAGGCCAACAGGGGTAATAGGGAGACCCAGTACTTC
CAISEANRGNRETQYF
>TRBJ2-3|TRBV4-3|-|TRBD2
TGCGCCAGCAGCCAAGATCGCCTGGCGGGAGAAGCAGATACGCAGTATTTT
CASSQDRLAGEADTQYF
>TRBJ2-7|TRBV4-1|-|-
TGCGCCAGCAGCCAAGCTGAGGGAGGAGTACCTTACGAGCAGTACTTC
CASSQAEGGVPYEQYF
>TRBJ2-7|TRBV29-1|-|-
TGCAGCGTTTTAGGGGGTAACTCCTACGAGCAGTACTTC
CSVLGGNSYEQYF
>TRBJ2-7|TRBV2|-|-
TGTGCCACCAAGTTAGAGGGTAGCTCCTACGAGCAGTACTTC
CATKLEGSSYEQYF
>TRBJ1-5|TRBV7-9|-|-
TGTGCCAGCAGCTTAAGGCGTCAGGGGCGCAATGAGCCCCAGCATTTT
CASSLRRQGRNEPQHF
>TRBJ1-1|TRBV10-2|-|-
TGCGCCAGCAGTGAGGGCAGGGAAAACACTGAAGCTTTCTTT
CASSEGRENTEAFF
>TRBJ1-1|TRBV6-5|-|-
TGTGCCAGCAGTCCTCGATTGGGACAGAACACTGAAGCTTTCTTT
CASSPRLGQNTEAFF
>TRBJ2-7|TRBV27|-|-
TGTGCCAGCAGTTCTCGCCCGGACTTCTACGAGCAGTACTTC
CASSSRPDFYEQYF
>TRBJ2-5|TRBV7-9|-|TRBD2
TGTGCCAGCAGCTTAGGGCCTAGCGGGGGGCAAGAGACCCAGTACTTC
CASSLGPSGGQETQYF
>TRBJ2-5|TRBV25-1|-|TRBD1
TGTGCCAGCAGTGAAGACAGGGGGCTGGAGACCCAGTACTTC
CASSEDRGLETQYF
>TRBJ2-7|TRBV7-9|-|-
TGCGCCAGCAGCCAAGTCGAGAGCCACGAGCAGTACTTC
CASSQVESHEQYF
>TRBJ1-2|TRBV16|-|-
TGTGCCAGCAGCCAATCAAGAGTAAACTATGGCTACACCTTC
CASSQSRVNYGYTF
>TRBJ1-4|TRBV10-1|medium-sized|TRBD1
TGCGCCAGCAGTGAAGGGACAGTACAAAATGAAAAACTGTTTTTT
CASSEGTVQNEKLFF
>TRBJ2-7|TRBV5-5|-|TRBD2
TGTGCCAGCAGGGCGGGACTAGCGGACTCCCGGGAGCAGTACTTC
CASRAGLADSREQYF
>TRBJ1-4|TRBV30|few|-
TGTGCCTGGAGTTTTCGGCCGCAGGGCTTCGTTCGGACTAATGAAAAACTGTTTTTT
CAWSFRPQGFVRTNEKLFF
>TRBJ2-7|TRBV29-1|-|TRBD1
TGCAGCGTTGTCGGGTCGGACAGGGGGATCCACGAGCAGTACTTC
CSVVGSDRGIHEQYF
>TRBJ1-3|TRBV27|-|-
TGTGCCAGCACCCCATCTTTCGGGGAGCGGTTTTACACCATATATTTT
CASTPSFGERFYTIYF
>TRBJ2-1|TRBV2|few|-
TGTGCCAGCAGTGAAGCGCTTCCAGGGACTTTCAATGAGCAGTTCTTC
CASSEALPGTFNEQFF
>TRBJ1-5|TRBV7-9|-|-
TGTGCCAGCACCCAAGGGGCGCTCCCCCAGCATTTT
CASTQGALPQHF
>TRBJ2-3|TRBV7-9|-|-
TGTGCCAGCAGCTTATCCAGGGGAATAACAGATACGCAGTATTTT
CASSLSRGITDTQYF
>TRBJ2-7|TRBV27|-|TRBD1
TGTGCCAGCAGTCTAGGACAGGGGGCGTACTACGAGCAGTACTTC
CASSLGQGAYYEQYF
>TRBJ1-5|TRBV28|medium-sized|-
TGTGCCAGCACCCCGGGTGAGCACCTAGTATCAGCGGGCCAGCATTTT
CASTPGEHLVSAGQHF
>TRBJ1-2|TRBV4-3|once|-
TGCGCCAGCAGCCAAGATTCCGGTGGGGGGTATGGCTACACCTTC
CASSQDSGGGYGYTF
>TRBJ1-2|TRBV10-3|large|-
TGTGCCATCCACGGACAGACGTACGGCTACACCTTC
CAIHGQTYGYTF
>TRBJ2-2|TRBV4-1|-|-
TGCGCCAGCAGCCAATTCGAACAATCCGGGGAGCCGTTTTTT
CASSQFEQSGEPFF
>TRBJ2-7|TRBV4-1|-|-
TGCGCCAGCAGCCAAGGGGGACACGGCCCCTACGAGCAGTACTTC
CASSQGGHGPYEQYF
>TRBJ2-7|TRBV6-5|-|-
TGTGCCAGCAGCCAACTAAAGGGACTCGGGTACGAGCAGTACTTC
CASSQLKGLGYEQYF